A selection of T cell receptor beta chains follows, all from one sample in a study of cytomegalovirus exposure and HLA in healthy donors. The assay was immunoSEQ multiplex PCR, and TCRdb's table has in-frame clones only and misses some. Of roughly 100,000 clones listed, 79% are singletons. Sequencing was performed on PBMCs. Source of these receptors: a woman in her forties in good health and CMV-seronegative. Both conserved end residues are part of each CDR3. Fields, in order: V gene, J gene, D gene, clone size, CDR3 DNA, CDR3 protein. A D gene is named only where the DNA matches it firmly. Clone size, where shown, is once, few, many, or a class for clones that have expanded.

V: TRBV6-1; J: TRBJ1-2; D: .; size: .; DNA: TGTGCCACCCGGGACGGCGGGACTAACTATGGCTACACCTTC; CDR3: CATRDGGTNYGYTF
V: TRBV5-4; J: TRBJ2-1; D: TRBD2; size: .; DNA: TGTGCCAGCAGCTTGCCAGCGGGGGGGCAAGATGAGCAGTTCTTC; CDR3: CASSLPAGGQDEQFF
V: TRBV9; J: TRBJ2-2; D: TRBD2; size: .; DNA: TGTGCCAGCAGCCCGCGGGGGGGTAGTGCGGAGCTGTTTTTT; CDR3: CASSPRGGSAELFF
V: TRBV27; J: TRBJ1-2; D: TRBD1; size: .; DNA: TGTGCCAGCAGTGCGGACAGGGGCTATGGCTACACCTTC; CDR3: CASSADRGYGYTF
V: TRBV2; J: TRBJ2-2; D: TRBD2; size: .; DNA: TGTGCCAGCAGGGCGACTAGCGTGAACACCGGGGAGCTGTTTTTT; CDR3: CASRATSVNTGELFF
V: TRBV10-3; J: TRBJ2-7; D: .; size: few; DNA: TGTGCCATCAGTGGCACAGGGTACGAGCAGTACTTC; CDR3: CAISGTGYEQYF
V: TRBV9; J: TRBJ2-2; D: TRBD1; size: .; DNA: TGTGCCAGCAGCCCCCGACAGGGGGGTGACACCGGGGAGCTGTTTTTT; CDR3: CASSPRQGGDTGELFF
V: TRBV6-5; J: TRBJ1-2; D: TRBD1; size: once; DNA: TGTGCCAGCAGCCGGACAGGGGGGCTGAGTGGCTACACCTTC; CDR3: CASSRTGGLSGYTF
V: TRBV4-3; J: TRBJ2-2; D: .; size: .; DNA: TGCGCCAGCAGCCCTAAGGAGGCAGTCGGGAACACCGGGGAGCTGTTTTTT; CDR3: CASSPKEAVGNTGELFF
V: TRBV27; J: TRBJ2-1; D: .; size: once; DNA: TGTGCCAGCAGTTCACTCCTGGAGAGCGGGCTTGAGCAGTTCTTC; CDR3: CASSSLLESGLEQFF
V: TRBV7-9; J: TRBJ1-2; D: .; size: .; DNA: TGTGCCAGCAGCTTATCGGCCCTCCAGGATGGCTACACCTTC; CDR3: CASSLSALQDGYTF
V: TRBV14; J: TRBJ2-5; D: .; size: few; DNA: TGTGCCAGCAGCCAAGAATCGTCAGTGACCCAGTACTTC; CDR3: CASSQESSVTQYF
V: TRBV5-4; J: TRBJ1-2; D: TRBD1; size: .; DNA: TGTGCCAGCAGCCGGCTGGCGACAGGGCTCGGCTATGGCTACACCTTC; CDR3: CASSRLATGLGYGYTF
V: TRBV27; J: TRBJ1-1; D: .; size: .; DNA: TGTGCCAGCAGTTTCGGGGGGAACACTGAAGCTTTCTTT; CDR3: CASSFGGNTEAFF
V: TRBV7-9; J: TRBJ2-2; D: TRBD1; size: .; DNA: TGTGCCAGCAGCCCTACGACAGGGGAGACCGGGGAGCTGTTTTTT; CDR3: CASSPTTGETGELFF
V: TRBV2; J: TRBJ1-2; D: .; size: .; DNA: TGTGCCAGCAGTGATAGCATTGGTGGGAACTATGGCTACACCTTC; CDR3: CASSDSIGGNYGYTF
V: TRBV6-6; J: TRBJ1-5; D: TRBD1; size: .; DNA: TGTGCCAGCAGTTACGGGGGACAGGGAAGGCAGCCCCAGCATTTT; CDR3: CASSYGGQGRQPQHF
V: TRBV5-6; J: TRBJ2-1; D: TRBD2; size: once; DNA: TGTGCCAGCAGCTTGGGCCTAGCGGCCTACAATGAGCAGTTCTTC; CDR3: CASSLGLAAYNEQFF
V: TRBV30; J: TRBJ1-1; D: TRBD1; size: .; DNA: TGTGCCTTGACAGGGGAGCGGTACACTGAAGCTTTCTTT; CDR3: CALTGERYTEAFF
V: TRBV5-4; J: TRBJ1-2; D: .; size: .; DNA: TGTGCCAGCAGCTTGCTAGTGAGGGAAGGCTACACCTTC; CDR3: CASSLLVREGYTF
V: TRBV7-9; J: TRBJ2-1; D: TRBD1; size: .; DNA: TGTGCCAGCAGCCCAGGACAGGTGACCTACAATGAGCAGTTCTTC; CDR3: CASSPGQVTYNEQFF
V: TRBV10-3; J: TRBJ1-2; D: TRBD1; size: .; DNA: TGTGCCATCAGACTGACAGGGCAGACCTATGGCTACACCTTC; CDR3: CAIRLTGQTYGYTF
V: TRBV29-1; J: TRBJ1-3; D: TRBD1; size: .; DNA: TGCAGCGTTACCGTGGACAGGGCCGGAAACACCATATATTTT; CDR3: CSVTVDRAGNTIYF
V: TRBV5-1; J: TRBJ2-1; D: TRBD1; size: .; DNA: TGCGCCAGCACCTCTGGGGCAGGGGGTTATGAGCAGTTCTTC; CDR3: CASTSGAGGYEQFF
V: TRBV6-1; J: TRBJ1-2; D: .; size: .; DNA: TGTGCCAGCAGTGAAGTCGGGGATCCGCTCTATGGCTACACCTTC; CDR3: CASSEVGDPLYGYTF
V: TRBV10-3; J: TRBJ1-2; D: .; size: .; DNA: TGTGCCATCAGTGAGTCGCAACAGAACTATGGCTACACCTTC; CDR3: CAISESQQNYGYTF
V: TRBV25-1; J: TRBJ1-2; D: .; size: .; DNA: TGTGCCAGCAGTGAATGGGAAGGGGACACAATGTCCTATGGCTACACCTTC; CDR3: CASSEWEGDTMSYGYTF
V: TRBV10-3; J: TRBJ1-1; D: .; size: few; DNA: TGTGCCACCACGGTGGGAGAAACTGAAGCTTTCTTT; CDR3: CATTVGETEAFF
V: TRBV27; J: TRBJ1-1; D: .; size: .; DNA: TGTGCCAGCAGCCGACCCTCGGGCAGGGCTAACACTGAAGCTTTCTTT; CDR3: CASSRPSGRANTEAFF
V: TRBV4-3; J: TRBJ1-2; D: TRBD1; size: .; DNA: TGCGCCAGCAGCCACCTCAATGTGGGACAGGGGTTAGGGGGCTACACCTTC; CDR3: CASSHLNVGQGLGGYTF
V: TRBV28; J: TRBJ1-2; D: TRBD1; size: .; DNA: TGTGCCAGCGGACAGGGGACTAGGTATGGCTACACCTTC; CDR3: CASGQGTRYGYTF
V: TRBV7-2; J: TRBJ1-1; D: TRBD1; size: .; DNA: TGTGCCAGCAGGTTCTCAGGGGGTTACGCTGAAGCTTTCTTT; CDR3: CASRFSGGYAEAFF
V: TRBV11-3; J: TRBJ2-1; D: TRBD1; size: .; DNA: TGTGCCAGCAGCTTAGCCCCCGGGACAGGGGCGTACAATGAGCAGTTCTTC; CDR3: CASSLAPGTGAYNEQFF
V: TRBV5-4; J: TRBJ2-7; D: TRBD1; size: .; DNA: TGTGCCAGCAGCGGGCCGGGACAGCGGTACGAGCAGTACTTC; CDR3: CASSGPGQRYEQYF
V: TRBV7-2; J: TRBJ2-7; D: .; size: .; DNA: TGTGCCAGCAGCTTTCGAGCGGGCAACGAGCAGTACTTC; CDR3: CASSFRAGNEQYF
V: TRBV14; J: TRBJ2-7; D: TRBD1; size: .; DNA: TGTGCCAGCAGCCTCCTCGAGAGGGGGCTGGGCATGGACGAGCAGTACTTC; CDR3: CASSLLERGLGMDEQYF
V: TRBV7-2; J: TRBJ2-7; D: .; size: few; DNA: TGTGCCAGCAGCTTAAGTAATCGAGCTTCCGAGCAGTACTTC; CDR3: CASSLSNRASEQYF
V: TRBV7-2; J: TRBJ2-5; D: TRBD1; size: few; DNA: TGTGCCAGCAGCTTAGGGCAGGGGGCCGGGGAGACCCAGTACTTC; CDR3: CASSLGQGAGETQYF
V: TRBV18; J: TRBJ1-5; D: TRBD1; size: few; DNA: TGTGCCAGCTCGGCCGGGACAGGGAATCAGCCCCAGCATTTT; CDR3: CASSAGTGNQPQHF
V: TRBV28; J: TRBJ2-1; D: TRBD1; size: .; DNA: TGTGCCAGCAGTTATCCCCCTCCGGGACAGGGTCCAAATGAGCAGTTCTTC; CDR3: CASSYPPPGQGPNEQFF
V: TRBV5-1; J: TRBJ1-4; D: .; size: .; DNA: TGCGCCAGCAGCCGGGACACAACTAATGAAAAACTGTTTTTT; CDR3: CASSRDTTNEKLFF
V: TRBV15; J: TRBJ2-7; D: TRBD2; size: .; DNA: TGTGCCACCAGCAGGGACCGACTAGCGGGGAACGAGCAGTACTTC; CDR3: CATSRDRLAGNEQYF
V: TRBV7-6; J: TRBJ1-4; D: .; size: .; DNA: TGTGCCAGCAGCTTAGATGGGGAGGGCCTCAATGAAAAACTGTTTTTT; CDR3: CASSLDGEGLNEKLFF
V: TRBV7-7; J: TRBJ2-1; D: .; size: .; DNA: TGTGCCAGCAGCCCCTCCTCCTCCCGCAATGAGCAGTTCTTC; CDR3: CASSPSSSRNEQFF
V: TRBV10-3; J: TRBJ2-1; D: .; size: .; DNA: TGTGCCATCAGTGAGTCGAGGGACTCTCCCGAGGATGAGCAGTTCTTC; CDR3: CAISESRDSPEDEQFF
V: TRBV30; J: TRBJ1-1; D: .; size: .; DNA: TGTGCCTCCCATGGGGAGGGGAGGAACACTGAAGCTTTCTTT; CDR3: CASHGEGRNTEAFF
V: TRBV4-3; J: TRBJ2-3; D: .; size: .; DNA: TGCGCCAGCAGCCAAGATCGGGGGAACACAGATACGCAGTATTTT; CDR3: CASSQDRGNTDTQYF
V: TRBV5-4; J: TRBJ2-7; D: .; size: .; DNA: TGTGCCAGCAGCACAGACCGGGACACCGAGCAGTACTTC; CDR3: CASSTDRDTEQYF
V: TRBV21-1; J: TRBJ2-7; D: .; size: .; DNA: TGTACCAGCAGCAAGCGCCTCGGGCGGGGGAACTACGAGCAGTACTTC; CDR3: CTSSKRLGRGNYEQYF
V: TRBV29-1; J: TRBJ1-4; D: .; size: .; DNA: TGCAGCGTTCGCAGGGCCGCCGATGAAAAACTGTTTTTT; CDR3: CSVRRAADEKLFF